The 8 T cell receptor beta chains below were found in one sample sequenced in a study of T cells after yellow fever vaccination. TCRdb reanalysed the 5' RACE reads using MiXCR and keeps one entry per CDR3 protein. Among 200,000 to 300,000 distinct CDR3 sequences listed, under 15% were seen once. Sample: CD4+ T cells sorted from PBMCs, taken 45 days after the yellow fever booster vaccination. The receptors here all came from a man younger than 45 who received the YFV17D yellow fever vaccine.

This clonotype was observed a handful of times. This may come from a read error, since a much larger clone is one base off. CDR3 in amino acids: CASSVSSGANVLTF. In nucleotides, the CDR3 is TGTGCCAGCAGTGTAAGCTCTGGGGCCAACGTCCTGACTTTC. The genes are TRBV2 and TRBJ2-6; D is ambiguous. The CDR3 has 14 residues. CDR1 and CDR2 from the germline V gene are SNHLY and FYNNEI. V was shortened by 4 bases and J by 0 bases, with 4 bases between the two germline ends.

This clonotype was observed a few times. The gene calls are TRBV5-1 and TRBJ2-5; unclear D gene. Trimming shortened V by 0 bases and J by 3 bases, and 12 bases separated the two germline ends. Germline loops: CDR1 SGHRS, CDR2 YFSETQ. This CDR3 has 15 amino acids. CDR3 coding DNA: TGCGCCAGCAGCTTGGTAGTCTTGGCAGAAGAGACCCAGTACTTC. Translated, it gives CASSLVVLAEETQYF.

V and J are TRBV5-4 and TRBJ2-1; D gene unclear. The CDR3 is 13 amino acids. Germline loops: CDR1 SGHNT, CDR2 YYREEE (reference sequence). Trimming took off 0 bases at V and 9 bases at J, with 10 bases between the two ends. The CDR3 sequence is CASSLAGPGEQFF. The CDR3 DNA reads TGTGCCAGCAGCTTGGCCGGCCCCGGTGAGCAGTTCTTC.

This clonotype was detected only a few times. The chain carries TRBV20-1 and TRBJ1-4; 8 nucleotides align to TRBD1. In germline, CDR1 is DFQATT, CDR2 SNEGSKA (reference sequence). J was trimmed by 0 bases and V by 4 bases; bases with no gene match: 7. The CDR3 is made up of 16 amino acids. The CDR3 here is CSAISGTGATNEKLFF. For the CDR3, the DNA is TGCAGTGCTATATCCGGGACAGGAGCAACTAATGAAAAACTGTTTTTT.

This clonotype was seen ten or more times. CDR3 sequence: CASSFIAGPDNEQFF. CDR3 sequence (DNA): TGTGCCAGCAGCTTTATAGCGGGACCGGACAATGAGCAGTTCTTC. The chain links TRBV7-6 to TRBJ2-1; 8 positions match TRBD2. J gave up 5 bases and V 3 bases, and 6 bases lay outside the gene matches. Germline CDR1 reads SGHVS; CDR2 reads FNYEAQ. CDR3 length: 15 residues.

Note on this clonotype: One base away lies a much larger clone, so this may be a sequencing read error. The CDR3 loop reads CASRIGTGSCNEQFF. DNA for the CDR3: TGTGCCAGCAGAATTGGAACAGGGTCGTGTAATGAGCAGTTCTTC. The gene calls are TRBV7-2 and TRBJ2-1; TRBD1 might be the D (6 bases). V lost 6 bases and J 7 bases, leaving 19 bases between the germline ends. CDR3 length equals 15 residues. Germline CDR1 is SGHTA and CDR2 is FQGNSA.

This clonotype was seen a few times. This sequence joins TRBV29-1 and TRBJ1-4; D gene ambiguous. Germline CDR1 and CDR2: SQVTM and ANQGSEA. The ends were cut back, 4 bases at V and 6 bases at J, with 9 bases in the middle. The CDR3 totals 12 residues. The CDR3 sequence is CSVAQPDEKLFF. Written as DNA, the CDR3 is TGCAGCGTTGCACAGCCCGATGAAAAACTGTTTTTT.

This clonotype has ten or more counts. The chain combines TRBV20-1 with TRBJ2-7; 10 bases map to TRBD2. The trim removed 3 bases at V and 4 bases at J, leaving 12 bases unmatched. The germline CDR1 and CDR2 sequences are DFQATT and SNEGSKA (reference sequence). This CDR3 region has 16 residues. The CDR3 sequence is CSASWLAGVLRYEQYF. The CDR3 nucleotides read TGCAGTGCTAGTTGGCTAGCGGGAGTCCTTAGGTACGAGCAGTACTTC.